This record covers a single TCR beta chain. Original processing methods: Estimation of nucleated cell counts relied on the amplification of reference gene primers. Sequencing used immunoSEQ multiplex PCR; TCRdb keeps in-frame clones, though not all of them. V and J calls and clone size are copied from that table; D and trimming were computed from the DNA. The sample has under 65,000 clones, around 93% seen once; the top ten hold 3% to 3.5%. This entry comes from a study of blood T cell repertoires in COVID-19. Study-wide background: Samples of COVID-19 (acute and convalescent) were obtained from the United States, Italy and Spain. Sources were T cells, B-cell-depleted T cells, or PBMCs; the material itself was cDNA or gDNA.

The clonotype originates from a man aged 50-59 years with acute or convalescent COVID-19. Sample: peripheral blood.

CDR3 loop: CASSLAGYWSPEKLFF. CDR3 coding DNA: TGTGCCAGCAGCTTGGCAGGGTATTGGTCGCCTGAAAAACTGTTTTTT. The rearrangement uses TRBV5-5 and TRBJ1-4, with D perhaps TRBD1 (5 bases). CDR1 and CDR2 from the germline V gene are SGHKS and YYEKEE (reference sequence). Trimming took off 0 bases at V and 7 bases at J, with 16 bases between the two ends. The CDR3 is 16 residues long.